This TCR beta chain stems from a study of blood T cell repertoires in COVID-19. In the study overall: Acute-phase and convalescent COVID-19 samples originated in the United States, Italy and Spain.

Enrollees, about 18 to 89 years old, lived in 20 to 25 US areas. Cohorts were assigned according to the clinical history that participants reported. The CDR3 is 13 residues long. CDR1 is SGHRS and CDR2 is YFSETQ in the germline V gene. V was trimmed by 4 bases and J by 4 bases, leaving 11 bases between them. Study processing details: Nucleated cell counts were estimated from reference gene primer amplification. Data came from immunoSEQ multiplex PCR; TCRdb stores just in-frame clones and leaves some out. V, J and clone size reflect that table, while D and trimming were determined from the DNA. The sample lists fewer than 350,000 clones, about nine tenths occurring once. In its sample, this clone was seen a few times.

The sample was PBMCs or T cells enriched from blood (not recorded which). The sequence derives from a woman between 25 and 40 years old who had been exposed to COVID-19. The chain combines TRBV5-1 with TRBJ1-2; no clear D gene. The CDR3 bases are TGCGCCAGCAGCGCCGGGGAACGCTATGGCTACACCTTC. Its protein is CASSAGERYGYTF. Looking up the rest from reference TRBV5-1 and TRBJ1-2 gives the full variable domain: KAGVTQTPRYLIKTRGQQVTLSCSPISGHRSVSWYQQTPGQGLQFLFEYFSETQRNKGNFPGRFSGRQFSNSRSEMNVSTLELGDSALYLCASSAGERYGYTFGSGTRLTVV.